This record looks at one TCR beta chain sequence and its context. Generated by immunoSEQ multiplex PCR, the TCRdb table keeps only in-frame clones and is missing some. The sample records approximately 65,000 clones, approximately 95% being singletons. This entry is derived from a study of blood T cell repertoires in COVID-19. Whole-study context: Sites in the United States, Italy and Spain provided acute and convalescent COVID-19 samples.

The CDR3 spans 12 residues. With V trimmed by 3 bases and J by 6 bases, 1 base remained unmatched. Sequenced sample: peripheral blood. V gene TRBV12-3 or TRBV12-4 combines with J gene TRBJ1-2; 7 bases fit TRBD1. The sequence was obtained from a man between 65 and 80 years old with active COVID-19. The CDR3 here is CASSFDRDGYTF. CDR3 DNA: TGTGCCAGCAGTTTTGACAGGGATGGCTACACCTTC.